This section outlines one T cell receptor (beta chain) sequence together with its context. These data come from a study of T cells after yellow fever vaccination. TCRdb re-derived calls from the 5' RACE reads in MiXCR, one entry per CDR3 protein. The sample has more than 65,000 distinct CDR3 sequences; 13% are singletons. J gave up 8 bases and V 5 bases, and 4 bases lay outside the gene matches. Germline CDR1 is MNHEY and CDR2 is SVGEGT. There are 13 residues in the CDR3. This specimen was CD8+ T cells not binding an NS4B(214-222) dextramer, sorted from PBMCs, taken 20 to 25 days after the first yellow fever vaccination. This chain joins TRBV6-2 or TRBV6-3 and TRBJ1-5, with TRBD1 identical over 9 bases. This clonotype originated in a man aged 18 to 29 who received the YFV17D yellow fever vaccine. The DNA of the CDR3 is TGTGCCAGCAGTGGACAGGGGTTTGAGCCCCAGCATTTT. Its protein is CASSGQGFEPQHF.